This entry lists 24 T cell receptor beta chains sequenced from one sample in a study of blood T cell repertoires in COVID-19 (dated by TCRdb to 2020 to 2022). The library came from the immunoSEQ multiplex PCR assay. TCRdb took this table from immuneACCESS and kept in-frame rearrangements with V and J called. Such tables lack part of the clones; where checked against another copy, unresolved V genes explain under half of the gap, and the rest is unexplained. The sample data list roughly 140,000 clones, and 85% of these were observed just once. The top ten clonotypes cover 8.3% of the sample. Sequenced: peripheral blood. These TCRs come from an older woman with COVID-19, enrolled during active disease.

The chain employs TRBV25-1 and TRBJ1-1; no reliable D call. Germline loops: CDR1 MGHDK, CDR2 SYGVNS. V was cut by 3 bases and J by 6 bases, with 11 bases left in between. The CDR3 totals 13 residues. Written as DNA, the CDR3 is TGTGCCAGCAGTGATGGTGGCGGGGCTGAAGCTTTCTTT. Its translation is CASSDGGGAEAFF.

The chain has TRBV5-1 and TRBJ2-2; weak D call: TRBD1 (8 bases). This CDR3 has 17 residues. V was clipped by 6 bases and J by 4 bases, with 22 bases between them. Germline-derived CDR1 and CDR2 are SGHRS and YFSETQ. The CDR3 sequence: CASTLTGGGRTTGELFF. The CDR3 nucleotides read TGCGCCAGCACCCTTACAGGGGGGGGGCGGACCACCGGGGAGCTGTTTTTT.

The gene calls are TRBV2 and TRBJ1-3; D call uncertain. CDR1 SNHLY and CDR2 FYNNEI come from the germline V gene. The V gene lost 6 bases and the J gene lost 0 bases, with 12 bases spanning the gap. The CDR3 consists of 15 residues. CDR3 sequence: CASRVAANSGNTIYF. The CDR3 bases are TGTGCCAGCAGGGTTGCAGCGAACTCTGGAAACACCATATATTTT.

In the case of this clone: The same CDR3 arises from other DNA sequences in this sample as well. The chain employs TRBV3-1 (or the pseudogene TRBV3-2) and TRBJ2-5; 13 bases line up with TRBD2. The germline CDR1 and CDR2 sequences are LGHDT and YNNKEL (reference sequence). CDR3 length: 15 residues. Unmatched junction bases numbered 2, after V lost 2 bases and J lost 5 bases. DNA for the CDR3: TGTGCCAGCAGCCAACGGACTAGCGGGGGTGAGACCCAGTACTTC. Protein sequence: CASSQRTSGGETQYF.

The CDR3 nucleotides read TGTGCCAGCAGTTATGGGGACAGTGGGACTGAAGCTTTCTTT. Encoded protein: CASSYGDSGTEAFF. The V call is TRBV2, the J call TRBJ1-1, with 7 bases matching TRBD1. The CDR3 has 14 residues. Germline V lookup: CDR1 SNHLY, CDR2 FYNNEI. Germline trimming cut 5 bases from V and 5 bases from J; bases unmatched to any gene: 8.

Regarding this clone: Germline is not matched at one junction end, which may reflect a read error. This chain connects TRBV28 to TRBJ1-2; possible D gene TRBD1, 5 bases. The CDR3 runs 13 residues. Germline V lookup: CDR1 MDHEN, CDR2 SYDVKM. The CDR3 nucleotides are TGTGCCAGCACGAAAGACAGCTACTATCGCTACACCTTC. Its translation: CASTKDSYYRYTF.

The V call is TRBV19, the J call TRBJ1-1; 8 nucleotides match TRBD1. CDR3 length: 16 residues. Trimming took 7 bases from V and 1 from J; bases not matched to a gene: 11. Germline-derived CDR1 and CDR2 are LNHDA and SQIVND (reference sequence). Here the CDR3 reads CASTSTGGLRNTEAFF. The CDR3 region has the DNA TGTGCCAGTACCTCCACAGGGGGTTTGAGGAACACTGAAGCTTTCTTT.

The V call is TRBV7-9, the J call TRBJ2-3; 8 positions agree with TRBD2. The J segment lost 8 bases and the V segment lost 5 bases, leaving 9 bases of the junction unmatched. The CDR3 is made up of 14 amino acids. Germline V gives CDR1 SEHNR, CDR2 FQNEAQ (reference sequence). CDR3 DNA: TGTGCCAGCAGCCCTAACAGGGCGGGGGGTACGCAGTATTTT. It encodes CASSPNRAGGTQYF.

The chain combines TRBV19 with TRBJ2-7, with 7 bases that match TRBD2. The CDR3 is made up of 14 amino acids. V lost 2 bases, J lost 5 bases, and 6 bases stayed unmatched. CDR1 and CDR2 from the germline V gene are LNHDA and SQIVND (reference sequence). The CDR3 sequence is CASSITGGPNEQYF. The CDR3 DNA reads TGTGCCAGTAGTATAACGGGAGGACCGAACGAGCAGTACTTC.

The chain carries TRBV7-2 and TRBJ1-2; 8 positions agree with TRBD1. The J segment lost 1 base and the V segment lost 6 bases, leaving 10 bases of the junction unmatched. Per germline, CDR1 SGHTA and CDR2 FQGNSA. The CDR3 has 16 amino acids. The CDR3: CASSENRGGDNYGYTF. The CDR3 region has the DNA TGTGCCAGCAGTGAAAACAGGGGGGGAGATAACTATGGCTACACCTTC. The full variable domain, its missing parts supplied by reference TRBV7-2 and TRBJ1-2, is GAGVSQSPSNKVTEKGKDVELRCDPISGHTALYWYRQSLGQGLEFLIYFQGNSAPDKSGLPSDRFSAERTGGSVSTLTIQRTQQEDSAVYLCASSENRGGDNYGYTFGSGTRLTVV.

This rearrangement joins TRBV10-3 to TRBJ2-2; TRBD1 is a possible D gene (5 bases). The V gene lost 6 bases and the J gene lost 2 bases, with 7 bases spanning the gap. The CDR3 runs 13 residues. Germline-derived CDR1 and CDR2 are ENHRY and SYGVKD. The CDR3 coding sequence is TGTGCCATCAGCAGGGAAAACACCGGGGAGCTGTTTTTT. The encoded protein is CAISRENTGELFF.

The chain has TRBV5-6 and TRBJ2-2; 8 nucleotides match TRBD1. The CDR3 loop spans 16 amino acids. Germline V gene data show CDR1 as SGHDT and CDR2 as YYEEEE. The trim removed 2 bases at V and 6 bases at J, leaving 9 bases unmatched. The CDR3 DNA is TGTGCCAGCAGCTTTCAGGGACAGGTTTTCCCCGGGGAGCTGTTTTTT. This translates into CASSFQGQVFPGELFF. Together with reference TRBV5-6 and TRBJ2-2, the CDR3 gives the full variable domain: DAGVTQSPTHLIKTRGQQVTLRCSPKSGHDTVSWYQQALGQGPQFIFQYYEEEERQRGNFPDRFSGHQFPNYSSELNVNALLLGDSALYLCASSFQGQVFPGELFFGEGSRLTVL.

This chain joins TRBV5-4 and TRBJ2-7; the match to TRBD1 covers 9 bases. Germline V gene lookup returns CDR1 SGHNT and CDR2 YYREEE (reference sequence). Trimming at V came to 0 bases and at J to 3 bases, leaving 4 bases not matched to a gene. The CDR3 consists of 15 residues. The CDR3 sequence: CASSLGGQGSYEQYV. CDR3 bases: TGTGCCAGCAGCTTGGGGGGACAGGGTAGCTACGAGCAGTACGTC.

The chain recombines TRBV3-1 (or the pseudogene TRBV3-2) with TRBJ2-1, with TRBD1 matching over 11 bases. Germline V gene data show CDR1 as LGHDT and CDR2 as YNNKEL (reference sequence). CDR3 size: 17 residues. The V and J ends lost 4 bases and 1 base, in that order; junction bases with no gene match: 6. This CDR3 reads CASSRAGDRGSYNEQFF. The CDR3 DNA sequence: TGTGCCAGCAGCCGAGCCGGGGACAGGGGGTCCTACAATGAGCAGTTCTTC.

The chain is built from TRBV10-3 and TRBJ2-1, with D perhaps matching TRBD2 (6 bases). Trimming left V 0 bases short and J 2 bases short, with 11 bases between. The V gene's germline CDR1 is ENHRY and CDR2 SYGVKD. This CDR3 region has 16 residues. The CDR3 nucleotides are TGTGCCATCAGTGAGTCTCTGGCGGGAACCTACAATGAGCAGTTCTTC. It codes for CAISESLAGTYNEQFF.

In this sample, this clone turned up once. This sample also contains other DNA sequences that code for the same CDR3. This chain joins TRBV2 and TRBJ1-1; the match to TRBD1 covers 7 bases. This CDR3 spans 13 amino acids. Trimming at V came to 5 bases and at J to 5 bases, leaving 5 bases not matched to a gene. Germline loops: CDR1 SNHLY, CDR2 FYNNEI. In DNA form, the CDR3 reads TGTGCCAGCAGTCGACAGGGCGTTACTGAAGCTTTCTTT. Its translation: CASSRQGVTEAFF.

The chain is built from TRBV9 and TRBJ1-1; D gene unclear. Trimming took off 0 bases at V and 0 bases at J, with 12 bases between the two ends. CDR1 and CDR2 (germline): SGDLS, YYNGEE. CDR3 length: 16 residues. The CDR3: CASSVDPGGLNTEAFF. The CDR3 coding sequence is TGTGCCAGCAGCGTAGATCCGGGAGGGTTGAACACTGAAGCTTTCTTT.

The rearrangement uses TRBV5-1 and TRBJ2-2, with no clear D. In germline, CDR1 is SGHRS, CDR2 YFSETQ. This CDR3 has 13 residues. V lost 0 bases to trimming and J lost 7 bases, with 7 bases between them. The CDR3 sequence: CASSLELIGELFF. The CDR3 region has the DNA TGCGCCAGCAGCTTGGAATTAATCGGGGAGCTGTTTTTT. The full variable domain, completed using reference TRBV5-1 and TRBJ2-2, is KAGVTQTPRYLIKTRGQQVTLSCSPISGHRSVSWYQQTPGQGLQFLFEYFSETQRNKGNFPGRFSGRQFSNSRSEMNVSTLELGDSALYLCASSLELIGELFFGEGSRLTVL.

This clone has a single count. CDR3 coding DNA: TGTGCCAGCAGCCCCGGGACAGTTTTAAATTCACCCCTCCACTTT. Protein: CASSPGTVLNSPLHF. The V gene is TRBV7-2, the J gene TRBJ1-6, with TRBD1 identical over 7 bases. The CDR3 contains 15 residues. Germline CDR1 is SGHTA and CDR2 is FQGNSA. Trimming cost V 5 bases and J 7 bases; bases outside gene matches: 8.

This sequence joins TRBV7-9 and TRBJ2-3; possibly TRBD1 for D (6 bases). V lost 5 bases and J lost 2, with 14 bases in between. Germline values: CDR1 SEHNR, CDR2 FQNEAQ (reference sequence). This CDR3 spans 15 amino acids. The CDR3 here is CASSEGQTSTDTQYF. CDR3 in DNA: TGTGCCAGCAGCGAGGGACAAACCTCCACAGATACGCAGTATTTT. The full variable domain, its missing parts supplied by reference TRBV7-9 and TRBJ2-3, is DTGVSQNPRHKITKRGQNVTFRCDPISEHNRLYWYRQTLGQGPEFLTYFQNEAQLEKSRLLSDRFSAERPKGSFSTLEIQRTEQGDSAMYLCASSEGQTSTDTQYFGPGTRLTVL.

The rearrangement uses TRBV6-1 and TRBJ2-3; the D gene is possibly TRBD2 (5 bases). This CDR3 spans 15 amino acids. The germline V gene has CDR1 MNHNS and CDR2 SASEGT. Trimming removed 3 bases at V and 0 bases at J, with 10 bases between. In DNA, the CDR3 is TGTGCCAGCAGTGAGTTTAGCGTAAGCACAGATACGCAGTATTTT. This gives the protein CASSEFSVSTDTQYF.

The chain combines TRBV7-9 with TRBJ1-2; D not resolved. CDR1 is SEHNR, CDR2 FQNEAQ, per germline (reference sequence). CDR3 size: 9 residues. V was cut by 0 bases and J by 14 bases, with 4 bases left in between. CDR3 amino acids: CASSLAETF. The CDR3 nucleotides read TGTGCCAGCAGCTTAGCGGAGACCTTC.

The rearrangement links TRBV10-3 to TRBJ2-1; a weak D match, TRBD1 (6 bases). The germline CDR1 and CDR2 sequences are ENHRY and SYGVKD. Trimming stripped 0 bases from V and 0 bases from J, with 9 bases between. This CDR3 has 16 residues. CDR3 region: CAISESGRGSYNEQFF. The CDR3 region has the DNA TGTGCCATCAGTGAGTCAGGCAGGGGCTCCTACAATGAGCAGTTCTTC.

V and J are TRBV19 and TRBJ1-6; TRBD1 matches at 7 bases. V dropped 6 bases and J dropped 7; count of bases not matched to a gene: 9. Germline assignment: CDR1 LNHDA and CDR2 SQIVND (reference sequence). The CDR3 is 15 residues long. CDR3 sequence: CASSARQGQNSPLHF. CDR3 sequence (DNA): TGTGCCAGTAGCGCCCGACAGGGCCAGAATTCACCCCTCCACTTT.